Following are 9 T cell receptor beta chains from one sample sequenced in a study of OX40 agonist ivuxolimab in advanced cancers. The method was immunoSEQ multiplex PCR; TCRdb's version includes in-frame clones alone and lacks a portion of them. The profile shows under 60,000 clones, nearly 85% of them singletons. The specimen comprised CD4+ or CD8+ T cells sorted from blood, sampled in a trial of the OX40 agonist ivuxolimab. Receptors originate from an adult with an advanced solid tumor such as melanoma, head and neck, liver or kidney cancer.

V gene TRBV6-5 combines with J gene TRBJ1-6, with D unresolved. The germline CDR1 and CDR2 sequences are MNHEY and SVGAGI. The length of the CDR3 is 15 residues. Trimming took off 0 bases at V and 10 bases at J, with 13 bases between the two ends. The chain's CDR3 is CASSYSHGIESPLHF. CDR3 DNA: TGTGCCAGCAGTTACTCCCACGGAATTGAATCACCCCTCCACTTT.

The chain carries TRBV5-1 and TRBJ2-5, with TRBD2 matching over 9 bases. Germline CDR1 SGHRS, CDR2 YFSETQ. With 0 bases clipped from V and 1 base from J, the junction kept 7 bases outside the gene matches. The CDR3 length is 17 residues. CDR3 coding DNA: TGCGCCAGCAGCTTGGTAGCGACTAGCGGAGCCCAAGAGACCCAGTACTTC. This gives the protein CASSLVATSGAQETQYF.

The J gene is TRBJ2-5, the V gene TRBV10-3, with 15 bases that match TRBD2. Germline lookup yields CDR1 ENHRY and CDR2 SYGVKD. This CDR3 is 19 amino acids long. The V gene end was trimmed by 0 bases and the J gene end by 0 bases; junction bases not matched to a gene: 5. This CDR3 reads CAISESTGLAGGNQETQYF. As DNA, the CDR3 is TGTGCCATCAGTGAGTCGACGGGACTAGCGGGGGGCAACCAAGAGACCCAGTACTTC.

The chain combines TRBV28 with TRBJ1-2; D is ambiguous. V lost 4 bases to trimming and J lost 0 bases, with 18 bases between them. Germline values: CDR1 MDHEN, CDR2 SYDVKM. The CDR3 covers 17 residues. The CDR3 DNA is TGTGCCAGCAGTTCGACTTCTGATAGTCCCCCTAACTATGGCTACACCTTC. Residues: CASSSTSDSPPNYGYTF.

The chain carries TRBV15 and TRBJ2-3; D call uncertain. The CDR3 sequence is 13 residues long. CDR1 and CDR2 (germline): LNHNV, YYDKDF (reference sequence). The V end was cut by 1 base, the J end by 2 bases, with 4 bases between. The CDR3 nucleotides are TGTGCCACCAGCAGAGGTATCACAGATACGCAGTATTTT. It codes for CATSRGITDTQYF.

The rearrangement links TRBV29-1 to TRBJ2-3; TRBD1 matches 8 bases. With 6 bases clipped from V and 4 bases from J, the junction kept 9 bases outside the gene matches. CDR1 and CDR2 from the germline V gene are SQVTM and ANQGSEA. The CDR3 loop spans 14 amino acids. CDR3 DNA: TGCAGCGTAATACGCGACAGGGGACCAGATACGCAGTATTTT. This gives the protein CSVIRDRGPDTQYF.

The CDR3 spells CASSLGTAGVYGYTF. CDR3 DNA: TGTGCCAGCAGCTTAGGGACAGCCGGAGTCTATGGCTACACCTTC. The chain carries TRBV11-1 and TRBJ1-2; tentatively, D is TRBD1 (6 bases). V gave up 1 base and J gave up 4 bases, with 13 bases separating them. CDR1 is SGHAT, CDR2 FQDESV, per germline (reference sequence). CDR3 length: 15 residues.

The J gene is TRBJ2-7, the V gene TRBV7-9; TRBD2 matches at 8 bases. Looked up from germline, CDR1 is SEHNR and CDR2 is FQNEAQ (reference sequence). V lost 1 base and J lost 0; bases outside the gene matches: 2. The CDR3 loop spans 15 amino acids. CDR3 bases: TGTGCCAGCAGCTTAGATAGCGGGGCCTCCTACGAGCAGTACTTC. Amino acids: CASSLDSGASYEQYF.

The V call is TRBV7-9, the J call TRBJ2-7; D gene unclear. V lost 5 bases, J lost 5 bases, and 7 bases lay in between. In germline, CDR1 is SEHNR, CDR2 FQNEAQ (reference sequence). CDR3 length equals 11 residues. For the CDR3, the DNA is TGTGCCAGCAGCCAAGGACACGAGCAGTACTTC. It encodes CASSQGHEQYF. Full variable domain (missing parts from reference TRBV7-9 and TRBJ2-7): DTGVSQNPRHKITKRGQNVTFRCDPISEHNRLYWYRQTLGQGPEFLTYFQNEAQLEKSRLLSDRFSAERPKGSFSTLEIQRTEQGDSAMYLCASSQGHEQYFGPGTRLTVT.